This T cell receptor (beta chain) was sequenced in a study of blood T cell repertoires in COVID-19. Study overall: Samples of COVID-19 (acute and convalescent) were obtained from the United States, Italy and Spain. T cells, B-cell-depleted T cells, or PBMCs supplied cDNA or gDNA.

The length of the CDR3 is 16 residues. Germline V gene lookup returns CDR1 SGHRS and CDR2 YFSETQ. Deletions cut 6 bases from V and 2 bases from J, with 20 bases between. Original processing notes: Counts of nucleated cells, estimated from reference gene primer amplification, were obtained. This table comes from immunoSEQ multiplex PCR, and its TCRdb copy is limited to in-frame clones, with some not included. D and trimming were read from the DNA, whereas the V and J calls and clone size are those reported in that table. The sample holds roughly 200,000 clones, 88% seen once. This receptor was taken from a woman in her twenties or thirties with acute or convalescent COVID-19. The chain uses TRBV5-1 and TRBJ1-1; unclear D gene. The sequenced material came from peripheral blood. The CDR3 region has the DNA TGCGCCAGCAAGAGGAACCCTTCATTATTAAACACTGAAGCTTTCTTT. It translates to CASKRNPSLLNTEAFF.